This T cell receptor beta chain was sequenced in a study of shared clonotypes between healthy human individuals. Clones were read by immunoSEQ multiplex PCR, and TCRdb kept only the in-frame ones, dropping some. Counted here are fewer than 600,000 clones, around three quarters occurring once; the ten biggest clones make up about 11%. Germline V gene data show CDR1 as SQVTM and CDR2 as ANQGSEA. CDR3 length: 14 amino acids. The V and J ends lost 3 bases and 4 bases, in that order; junction bases with no gene match: 8. Input material: PBMCs. V is TRBV29-1 and J is TRBJ1-2, with 7 bases identical to TRBD1. The source of this sequence is a woman in her thirties or forties in good health. Some clones in this sample may be carry-over from other donors' samples. The CDR3 here is CSVDPPTGIYGYTF. For the CDR3, the DNA is TGCAGCGTTGACCCCCCGACAGGGATCTATGGCTACACCTTC.